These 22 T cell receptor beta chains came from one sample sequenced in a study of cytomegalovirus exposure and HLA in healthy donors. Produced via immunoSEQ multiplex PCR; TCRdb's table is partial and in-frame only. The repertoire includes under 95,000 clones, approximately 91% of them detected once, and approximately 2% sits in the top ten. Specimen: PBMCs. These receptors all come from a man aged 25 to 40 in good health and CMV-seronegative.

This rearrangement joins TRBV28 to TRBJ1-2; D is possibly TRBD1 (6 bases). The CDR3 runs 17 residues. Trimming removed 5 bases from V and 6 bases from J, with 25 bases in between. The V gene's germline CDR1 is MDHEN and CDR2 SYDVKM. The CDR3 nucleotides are TGTGCCAGCAGTCCGCCTCTGAGACAGGTGCGGGTGGATGGCTACACCTTC. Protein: CASSPPLRQVRVDGYTF.

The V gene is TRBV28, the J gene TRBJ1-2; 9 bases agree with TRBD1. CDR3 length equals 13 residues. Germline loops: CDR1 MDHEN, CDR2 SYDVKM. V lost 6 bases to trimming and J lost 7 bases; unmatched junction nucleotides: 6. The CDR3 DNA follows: TGTGCCAGCAGGAGGGACAGGGTAACTGGCTACACCTTC. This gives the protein CASRRDRVTGYTF.

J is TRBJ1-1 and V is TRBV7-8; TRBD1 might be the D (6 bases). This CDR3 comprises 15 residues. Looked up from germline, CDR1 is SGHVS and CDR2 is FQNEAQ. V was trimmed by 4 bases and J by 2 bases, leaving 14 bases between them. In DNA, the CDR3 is TGTGCCAGCAGCTACCCCTCGACAGGTAACACTGAAGCTTTCTTT. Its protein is CASSYPSTGNTEAFF.

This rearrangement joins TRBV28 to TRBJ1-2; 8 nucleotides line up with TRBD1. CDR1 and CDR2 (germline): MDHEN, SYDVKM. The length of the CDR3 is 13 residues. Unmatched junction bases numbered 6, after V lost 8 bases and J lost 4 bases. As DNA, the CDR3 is TGTGCCAGCGGCCAGGACAGGGCCTATGGCTACACCTTC. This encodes CASGQDRAYGYTF.

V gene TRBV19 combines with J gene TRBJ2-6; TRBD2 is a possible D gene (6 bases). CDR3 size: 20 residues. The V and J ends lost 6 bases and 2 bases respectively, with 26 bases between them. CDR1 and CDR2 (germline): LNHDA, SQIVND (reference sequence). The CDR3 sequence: CASSSILMGGEVPGANVLTF. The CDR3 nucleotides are TGTGCCAGTAGCTCAATCCTGATGGGCGGGGAGGTGCCTGGGGCCAACGTCCTGACTTTC. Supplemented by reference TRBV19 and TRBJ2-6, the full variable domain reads DGGITQSPKYLFRKEGQNVTLSCEQNLNHDAMYWYRQDPGQGLRLIYYSQIVNDFQKGDIAEGYSVSREKKESFPLTVTSAQKNPTAFYLCASSSILMGGEVPGANVLTFGAGSRLTVL.

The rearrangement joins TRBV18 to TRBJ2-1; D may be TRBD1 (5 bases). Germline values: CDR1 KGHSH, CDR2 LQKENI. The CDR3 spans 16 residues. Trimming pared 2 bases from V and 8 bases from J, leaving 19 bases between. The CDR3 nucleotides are TGTGCCAGCTCACCATTGCGTGGGAACGACAGATATGAGCAGTTCTTC. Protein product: CASSPLRGNDRYEQFF.

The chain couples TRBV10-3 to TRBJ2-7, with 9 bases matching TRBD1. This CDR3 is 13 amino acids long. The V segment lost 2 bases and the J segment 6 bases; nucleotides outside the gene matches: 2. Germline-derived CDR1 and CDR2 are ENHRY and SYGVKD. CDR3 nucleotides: TGTGCCATCAGTGAGGGGACAGGGTTCGAGCAGTACTTC. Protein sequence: CAISEGTGFEQYF.

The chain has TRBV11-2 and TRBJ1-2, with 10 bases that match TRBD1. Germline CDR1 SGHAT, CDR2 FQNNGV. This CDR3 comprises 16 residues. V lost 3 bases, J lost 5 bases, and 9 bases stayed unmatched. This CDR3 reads CASSFNGDRGLYGYTF. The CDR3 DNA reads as TGTGCCAGCAGCTTTAACGGAGACAGGGGGCTTTATGGCTACACCTTC. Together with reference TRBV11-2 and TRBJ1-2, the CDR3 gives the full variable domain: EAGVAQSPRYKIIEKRQSVAFWCNPISGHATLYWYQQILGQGPKLLIQFQNNGVVDDSQLPKDRFSAERLKGVDSTLKIQPAKLEDSAVYLCASSFNGDRGLYGYTFGSGTRLTVV.

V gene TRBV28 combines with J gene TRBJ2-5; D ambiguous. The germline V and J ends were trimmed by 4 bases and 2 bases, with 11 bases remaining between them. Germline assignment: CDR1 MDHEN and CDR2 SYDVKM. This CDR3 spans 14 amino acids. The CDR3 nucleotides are TGTGCCAGCAGTTCAACTGGTTTTCAAGAGACCCAGTACTTC. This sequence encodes CASSSTGFQETQYF.

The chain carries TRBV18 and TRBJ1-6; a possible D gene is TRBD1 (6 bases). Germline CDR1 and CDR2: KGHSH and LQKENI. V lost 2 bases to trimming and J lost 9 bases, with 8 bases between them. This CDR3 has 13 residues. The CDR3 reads CASSPGQFSPLHF. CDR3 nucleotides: TGTGCCAGCTCACCAGGACAGTTTTCACCCCTCCACTTT.

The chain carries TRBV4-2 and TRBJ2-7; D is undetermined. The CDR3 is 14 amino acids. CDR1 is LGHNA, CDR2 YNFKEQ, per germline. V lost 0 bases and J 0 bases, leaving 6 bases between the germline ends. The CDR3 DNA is TGTGCCAGCAGCCAAGATCTAGTCTCCTACGAGCAGTACTTC. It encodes CASSQDLVSYEQYF.

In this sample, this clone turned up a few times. The CDR3 loop is CATNKDRAGNQPQHF. The DNA for the CDR3 is TGTGCCACCAACAAGGACAGGGCTGGCAATCAGCCCCAGCATTTT. V usage is TRBV15 and J usage is TRBJ1-5, with 8 nucleotides matching TRBD1. The CDR3 loop spans 15 amino acids. The germline gives CDR1 LNHNV, CDR2 YYDKDF (reference sequence). Germline trimming cut 7 bases from V and 2 bases from J; bases unmatched to any gene: 7.

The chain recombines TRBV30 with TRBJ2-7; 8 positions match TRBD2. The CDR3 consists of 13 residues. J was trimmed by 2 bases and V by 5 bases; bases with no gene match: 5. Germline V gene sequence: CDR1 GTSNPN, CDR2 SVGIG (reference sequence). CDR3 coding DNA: TGTGCCTGGGGGCGGGGGGCCCCCTACGAGCAGTACTTC. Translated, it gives CAWGRGAPYEQYF.

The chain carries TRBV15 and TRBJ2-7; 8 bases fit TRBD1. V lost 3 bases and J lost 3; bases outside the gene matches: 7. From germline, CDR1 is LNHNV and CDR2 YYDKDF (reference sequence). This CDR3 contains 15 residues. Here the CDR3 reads CATSSPETGVYEQYF. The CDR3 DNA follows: TGTGCCACCAGCAGTCCCGAGACAGGGGTCTACGAGCAGTACTTC. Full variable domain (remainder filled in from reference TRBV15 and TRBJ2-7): DAMVIQNPRYQVTQFGKPVTLSCSQTLNHNVMYWYQQKSSQAPKLLFHYYDKDFNNEADTPDNFQSRRPNTSFCFLDIRSPGLGDTAMYLCATSSPETGVYEQYFGPGTRLTVT.

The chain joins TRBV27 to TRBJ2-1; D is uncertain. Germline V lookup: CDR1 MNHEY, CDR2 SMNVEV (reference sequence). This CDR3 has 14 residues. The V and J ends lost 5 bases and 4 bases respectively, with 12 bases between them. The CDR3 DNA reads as TGTGCCAGCAGTCGCAGCGACTCATACAATGAGCAGTTCTTC. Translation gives CASSRSDSYNEQFF.

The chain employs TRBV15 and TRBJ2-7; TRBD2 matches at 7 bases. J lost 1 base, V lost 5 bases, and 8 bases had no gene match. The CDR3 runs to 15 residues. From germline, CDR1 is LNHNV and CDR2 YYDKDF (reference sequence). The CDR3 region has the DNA TGTGCCACCAGCTACCCGGGACTATCATCCTACGAGCAGTACTTC. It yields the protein CATSYPGLSSYEQYF.

CDR3 protein: CASSPRTARQRETQYF. The CDR3 DNA reads TGTGCCAGCAGCCCGAGGACAGCCAGGCAGAGGGAGACCCAGTACTTC. The chain recombines TRBV7-2 with TRBJ2-5, with a tentative D call TRBD1 (6 bases). Germline CDR1 is SGHTA and CDR2 is FQGNSA. The CDR3 totals 16 residues. V was cut by 5 bases and J by 5 bases, with 21 bases left in between.

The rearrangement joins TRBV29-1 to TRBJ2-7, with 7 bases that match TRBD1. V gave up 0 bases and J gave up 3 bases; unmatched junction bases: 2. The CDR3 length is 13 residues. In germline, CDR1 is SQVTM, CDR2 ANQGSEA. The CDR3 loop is CSVEDDRVYEQYF. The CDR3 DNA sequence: TGCAGCGTTGAAGACGACAGGGTCTACGAGCAGTACTTC.

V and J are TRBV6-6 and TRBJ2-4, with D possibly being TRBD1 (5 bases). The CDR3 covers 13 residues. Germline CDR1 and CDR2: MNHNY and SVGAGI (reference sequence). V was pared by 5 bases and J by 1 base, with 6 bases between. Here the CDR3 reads CASSQGAKNIQYF. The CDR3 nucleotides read TGTGCCAGCAGTCAGGGTGCCAAAAACATTCAGTACTTC.

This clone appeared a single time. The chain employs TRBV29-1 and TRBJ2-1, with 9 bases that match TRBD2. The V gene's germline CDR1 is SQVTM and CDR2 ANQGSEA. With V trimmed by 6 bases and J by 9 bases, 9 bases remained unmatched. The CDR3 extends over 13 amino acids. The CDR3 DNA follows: TGCAGCGTAATTATAGCGGGAGCGGCTGAGCAGTTCTTC. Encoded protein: CSVIIAGAAEQFF.

CDR3 DNA: TGTGCCAGCAGTCGTTTCGGGACTGGAATATCGGTATACGAGCAGTACTTC. Protein product: CASSRFGTGISVYEQYF. The chain joins TRBV28 to TRBJ2-7; maybe TRBD2 (6 bases). This CDR3 contains 17 residues. V gave up 5 bases and J gave up 4 bases, with 24 bases separating them. Germline V gene data show CDR1 as MDHEN and CDR2 as SYDVKM.

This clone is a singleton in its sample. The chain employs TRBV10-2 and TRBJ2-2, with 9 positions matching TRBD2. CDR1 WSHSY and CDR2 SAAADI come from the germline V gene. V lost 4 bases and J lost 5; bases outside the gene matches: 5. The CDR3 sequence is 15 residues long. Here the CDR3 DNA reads TGCGCCAGCAGTGGAGCGGGAGGAGGGACCGGGGAGCTGTTTTTT. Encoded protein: CASSGAGGGTGELFF.